Listed here are 13 T cell receptor beta chains from one sample, sequenced in a study of technical replicates of blood from a handful of donors. Generated by immunoSEQ multiplex PCR, the TCRdb table keeps only in-frame clones and is missing some. Of 75,000 to 95,000 clones in the sample, less than 96% were seen once. The specimen sequenced was T cells isolated from PBMCs. The receptors were gathered from a human donor in good health.

The chain recombines TRBV29-1 with TRBJ1-2, with no clear D. The CDR3 is 13 residues long. CDR1 and CDR2 (germline): SQVTM, ANQGSEA. V gave up 3 bases and J gave up 8 bases, with 16 bases separating them. CDR3 nucleotides: TGCAGCGTTGAGTACCCCTTGGCGGGCGGCTACACCTTC. The encoded protein is CSVEYPLAGGYTF. Full variable domain (outside the CDR3, taken from reference TRBV29-1 and TRBJ1-2): SAVISQKPSRDICQRGTSLTIQCQVDSQVTMMFWYRQQPGQSLTLIATANQGSEATYESGFVIDKFPISRPNLTFSTLTVSNMSPEDSSIYLCSVEYPLAGGYTFGSGTRLTVV.

This clone has only a few counts. The chain uses TRBV7-3 and TRBJ1-1; D uncertain. Germline V CDR1 and CDR2: SGHTA, FQGTGA. The V and J ends lost 5 bases and 2 bases respectively, with 9 bases between them. This CDR3 contains 13 residues. The DNA of the CDR3 is TGTGCCAGCAGCATCCGGGGAAACACTGAAGCTTTCTTT. It is translated as CASSIRGNTEAFF.

The chain employs TRBV6-5 and TRBJ2-7, with 14 bases identical to TRBD2. CDR1 MNHEY and CDR2 SVGAGI come from the germline V gene. Trimming at V came to 2 bases and at J to 5 bases, leaving 5 bases not matched to a gene. The CDR3 runs 16 residues. The CDR3 DNA reads TGTGCCAGCAGTTACGCGGGACTAGCGGGAGTTAACGAGCAGTACTTC. It translates to CASSYAGLAGVNEQYF.

CDR3 DNA sequence: TGTGCCAGCAGTACTACAGGGGGCCACAATGAGCAGTTCTTC. Protein sequence: CASSTTGGHNEQFF. The gene calls are TRBV7-2 and TRBJ2-1, with TRBD1 identical over 9 bases. The J segment lost 5 bases and the V segment lost 6 bases, leaving 5 bases of the junction unmatched. CDR1 and CDR2 (germline): SGHTA, FQGNSA. The CDR3 totals 14 residues. Full variable domain (missing parts from reference TRBV7-2 and TRBJ2-1): GAGVSQSPSNKVTEKGKDVELRCDPISGHTALYWYRQSLGQGLEFLIYFQGNSAPDKSGLPSDRFSAERTGGSVSTLTIQRTQQEDSAVYLCASSTTGGHNEQFFGPGTRLTVL.

The chain joins TRBV5-1 to TRBJ2-7, with D possibly matching TRBD1 (6 bases). V shed 0 bases and J shed 4 bases, with 17 bases lying between them. CDR1 and CDR2 (germline): SGHRS, YFSETQ. The CDR3 loop spans 16 amino acids. In nucleotides, the CDR3 is TGCGCCAGCAGCTTGGCCCCTCAGGACAGAACTTACGAGCAGTACTTC. Its translation is CASSLAPQDRTYEQYF.

The chain is built from TRBV6-6 and TRBJ2-2; D gene ambiguous. CDR3 length equals 15 residues. From germline, CDR1 is MNHNY and CDR2 SVGAGI (reference sequence). Trimming shortened V by 7 bases and J by 1 base, and 13 bases separated the two germline ends. Here the CDR3 DNA reads TGTGCCAGCATCCAGACGGGTGGGAACACCGGGGAGCTGTTTTTT. Protein sequence: CASIQTGGNTGELFF.

CDR3 bases: TGTGCCAGTAGTCACCCAGACAGAGCAAGCAATCAGCCCCAGCATTTT. Translated, it gives CASSHPDRASNQPQHF. This chain joins TRBV19 and TRBJ1-5; possibly TRBD1 for D (5 bases). This CDR3 has 16 amino acids. V lost 5 bases and J lost 1, with 15 bases in between. Germline V lookup: CDR1 LNHDA, CDR2 SQIVND (reference sequence).

V is TRBV11-1 and J is TRBJ2-5, with TRBD1 identical over 10 bases. The germline V gene encodes CDR1 SGHAT and CDR2 FQDESV (reference sequence). J was trimmed by 5 bases and V by 8 bases; bases with no gene match: 8. This CDR3 is built from 14 residues. The CDR3 reads CASGRTGGFETQYF. The CDR3 DNA sequence: TGTGCCAGCGGAAGGACAGGGGGATTCGAGACCCAGTACTTC.

This clone was counted a single time. The rearrangement uses TRBV10-3 and TRBJ2-5; D perhaps matches TRBD1 (6 bases). Deletions cut 10 bases from V and 4 bases from J, with 16 bases between. This CDR3 comprises 13 residues. Germline CDR1 reads ENHRY; CDR2 reads SYGVKD. CDR3 in amino acids: CATASGRGETQYF. Here the CDR3 DNA reads TGTGCCACCGCCTCGGGCAGGGGAGAGACCCAGTACTTC.

The chain has TRBV7-3 and TRBJ2-2, with D unclear. The CDR3 has 13 amino acids. Trimming shortened V by 7 bases and J by 6 bases, and 12 bases separated the two germline ends. Germline CDR1 reads SGHTA; CDR2 reads FQGTGA. The CDR3 loop is CASKLPSSGELFF. CDR3 DNA sequence: TGTGCCAGCAAACTACCTAGTTCCGGGGAGCTGTTTTTT.

This chain joins TRBV7-2 and TRBJ2-1, with D tentatively TRBD2 (7 bases). Germline V CDR1 and CDR2: SGHTA, FQGNSA. The CDR3 spans 15 residues. Trimming stripped 4 bases from V and 7 bases from J, with 17 bases between. CDR3 coding DNA: TGTGCCAGCAGCTCAGGACTAGGGGGATTAAATGAGCAGTTCTTC. Amino acid sequence: CASSSGLGGLNEQFF.

This chain uses TRBV6-1 with TRBJ2-7; 7 bases fit TRBD1. Trimming removed 11 bases from V and 7 bases from J; junction bases left unmatched: 8. The germline CDR1 and CDR2 sequences are MNHNS and SASEGT. CDR3 size: 11 residues. CDR3 DNA sequence: TGTGCCCATGGACAGGTGGGGGAGCAGTACTTC. It specifies CAHGQVGEQYF.

This clone was detected only once. J is TRBJ2-6 and V is TRBV9, with no clear D. CDR1 is SGDLS, CDR2 YYNGEE, per germline. The CDR3 runs 17 residues. V lost 2 bases and J 0 bases, leaving 12 bases between the germline ends. Here the CDR3 DNA reads TGTGCCAGCAGCGTTAGACAACTCAGCTCTGGGGCCAACGTCCTGACTTTC. This sequence encodes CASSVRQLSSGANVLTF.